What follows is one TCR beta chain and its context. Its matching antigen is unknown. While the first cohort had 650 to 850 subjects, the donors belonged to the separate validation cohort of 120 subjects. The source of the sample is a study of cytomegalovirus exposure and HLA in healthy donors. The CDR3 extends over 15 amino acids. After removal of 1 base from V and 5 bases from J, the junction contained 3 bases not matched to a gene. Germline V gene data show CDR1 as WNHNN and CDR2 as SYGVQD (reference sequence). Notes on the study in general: Most TCR sequences showed up rarely, but some public TCRs showed up in many donors. A few of the chains that were CMV-associated were confirmed in vitro to be specific for CMV antigens.

Clones were read by immunoSEQ multiplex PCR, and TCRdb kept only the in-frame ones, dropping some. Counted here are 150,000 to 200,000 clones, 80% to 85% occurring once; the ten biggest clones make up over 0.95%. The TCR comes from a woman aged 25 to 45 in good health and CMV-seronegative. This chain joins TRBV10-1 and TRBJ2-3; 10 bases align to TRBD2. The sample taken for sequencing was PBMCs. The CDR3 loop reads CASSELAGGLDTQYF. The DNA for the CDR3 is TGCGCCAGCAGTGAGTTAGCGGGGGGTTTAGATACGCAGTATTTT.